A single sample gave rise to the 17 T cell receptor beta chains below, sequenced in a study of blood T cell repertoires in COVID-19. Sequenced by immunoSEQ multiplex PCR; TCRdb stores in-frame clones only, minus some. Of around 220,000 clones listed, approximately 85% are singletons. Sequencing was carried out using peripheral blood. The receptors come from a woman of 80 years or more with COVID-19, enrolled during active disease.

This clone was picked up a small number of times. CDR3 bases: TGTGCCAGCAGTCCACTTGAGGGAACTGAAGCTTTCTTT. This gives the protein CASSPLEGTEAFF. The rearrangement uses TRBV28 and TRBJ1-1; D is unresolved. Germline CDR1 and CDR2: MDHEN and SYDVKM. V was clipped by 5 bases and J by 5 bases, with 12 bases between them. The CDR3 length is 13 residues.

The chain has TRBV5-5 and TRBJ1-5; perhaps TRBD1 as D (5 bases). The length of the CDR3 is 15 residues. Germline CDR1 and CDR2: SGHKS and YYEKEE (reference sequence). V lost 1 base, J lost 9 bases, and 17 bases lay in between. The CDR3 loop reads CASSLRGLSGGPQHF. The CDR3 bases are TGTGCCAGCAGCTTGAGGGGCCTCTCCGGGGGGCCCCAGCATTTT. The variable domain in full, with the rest retrieved from reference TRBV5-5 and TRBJ1-5, is DAGVTQSPTHLIKTRGQQVTLRCSPISGHKSVSWYQQVLGQGPQFIFQYYEKEERGRGNFPDRFSARQFPNYSSELNVNALLLGDSALYLCASSLRGLSGGPQHFGDGTRLSIL.

The gene calls are TRBV11-3 and TRBJ1-1; a weak D match, TRBD1 (6 bases). Germline values: CDR1 SGHNT, CDR2 YENEEA. The CDR3 consists of 13 residues. Trimming took off 2 bases at V and 5 bases at J, with 9 bases between the two ends. CDR3 coding DNA: TGTGCCAGCAGCTTAACAGGGAGAACTGAAGCTTTCTTT. Its translation: CASSLTGRTEAFF. Full variable domain (missing parts from reference TRBV11-3 and TRBJ1-1): EAGVVQSPRYKIIEKKQPVAFWCNPISGHNTLYWYLQNLGQGPELLIRYENEEAVDDSQLPKDRFSAERLKGVDSTLKIQPAELGDSAVYLCASSLTGRTEAFFGQGTRLTVV.

A note on this clone: At the DNA level, this CDR3 is encoded by other sequences in the same sample as well. This chain connects TRBV3-1 (or the pseudogene TRBV3-2) to TRBJ1-6; 7 bases are a match to TRBD1. Germline trimming cut 3 bases from V and 7 bases from J; bases unmatched to any gene: 6. Germline loops: CDR1 LGHDT, CDR2 YNNKEL (reference sequence). The CDR3 has 15 amino acids. This CDR3 is CASSHLDRDNSPLHF. The CDR3, as DNA: TGTGCCAGCAGCCATTTAGACAGGGACAATTCACCCCTCCACTTT.

V gene TRBV7-9 combines with J gene TRBJ1-5; 10 bases align to TRBD1. Germline CDR1 and CDR2: SEHNR and FQNEAQ (reference sequence). V was clipped by 2 bases and J by 5 bases; unmatched bases: 6. CDR3 length: 16 amino acids. The CDR3 here is CASSLSDRGPYQPQHF. As DNA, the CDR3 is TGTGCCAGCAGCTTATCCGACAGGGGGCCTTATCAGCCCCAGCATTTT.

This chain links TRBV5-1 with TRBJ2-2, with D possibly TRBD2 on 5 matching bases. CDR3 length: 15 amino acids. V lost 1 base, J lost 2 bases, and 9 bases lay in between. Germline V CDR1 and CDR2: SGHRS, YFSETQ. The DNA for the CDR3 is TGCGCCAGCAGCTTGTACGGGGAAAACACCGGGGAGCTGTTTTTT. It specifies CASSLYGENTGELFF.

The table lists this clone with a count of one. This rearrangement joins TRBV11-2 to TRBJ1-1; D remains ambiguous. The germline V gene encodes CDR1 SGHAT and CDR2 FQNNGV. CDR3 length equals 12 residues. V was pared by 4 bases and J by 4 bases, with 7 bases between. The CDR3 spells CASSSLFTEAFF. CDR3 in DNA: TGTGCCAGCAGCTCCCTCTTCACTGAAGCTTTCTTT.

The V and J genes are TRBV7-2 and TRBJ2-3; tentatively, D is TRBD2 (5 bases). This CDR3 has 11 amino acids. Trimming took off 2 bases at V and 14 bases at J, with 11 bases between the two ends. Germline lookup yields CDR1 SGHTA and CDR2 FQGNSA. The CDR3 is CASSLKTSPYF. CDR3 nucleotides: TGTGCCAGCAGCTTAAAAACTAGTCCGTATTTT.

The chain recombines TRBV18 with TRBJ2-7, with 8 bases lining up with TRBD1. The CDR3 runs to 14 residues. Germline assignment: CDR1 KGHSH and CDR2 LQKENI. Trimming at V came to 5 bases and at J to 6 bases, leaving 9 bases not matched to a gene. The DNA of the CDR3 is TGTGCCAGCTCAGATTGGACAGGGAGTGTCGAGCAGTACTTC. Translating gives CASSDWTGSVEQYF. The whole variable domain, filled in from reference TRBV18 and TRBJ2-7, reads NAGVMQNPRHLVRRRGQEARLRCSPMKGHSHVYWYRQLPEEGLKFMVYLQKENIIDESGMPKERFSAEFPKEGPSILRIQQVVRGDSAAYFCASSDWTGSVEQYFGPGTRLTVT.

The chain has TRBV19 and TRBJ2-5; D gene ambiguous. Germline V CDR1 and CDR2: LNHDA, SQIVND (reference sequence). The CDR3 length is 15 residues. Trimming took 6 bases from V and 3 from J, leaving 17 bases between them. CDR3 loop: CASSPLTGSEETQYF. CDR3 DNA sequence: TGTGCCAGTAGCCCCCTTACCGGGTCAGAAGAGACCCAGTACTTC.

This chain uses TRBV9 with TRBJ2-2; possibly TRBD2 for D (5 bases). The CDR3 has 16 residues. Germline V gene data show CDR1 as SGDLS and CDR2 as YYNGEE. Trimming stripped 4 bases from V and 1 base from J, with 14 bases between. CDR3 nucleotide sequence: TGTGCCAGCAGCCCCCGGGGTCTACGGAACACCGGGGAGCTGTTTTTT. This gives the protein CASSPRGLRNTGELFF.

The V gene is TRBV7-2, the J gene TRBJ1-3; D unresolved. This CDR3 contains 15 residues. Germline V CDR1 and CDR2: SGHTA, FQGNSA. With 1 base removed from V and 3 bases from J, the gap between germline ends came to 10 bases. The CDR3 DNA follows: TGTGCCAGCAGCTTAGGATCGGTTGGTGGAAACACCATATATTTT. This sequence encodes CASSLGSVGGNTIYF.

V and J are TRBV6-8 and TRBJ1-5; D gene uncertain. Trimming removed 7 bases from V and 4 bases from J, with 20 bases in between. There are 16 residues in the CDR3. Germline V CDR1 and CDR2: MNHGY, SAAAGT. CDR3: CASNSPWRDGNQPQHF. As DNA, the CDR3 is TGTGCCAGCAACTCCCCTTGGAGGGATGGGAATCAGCCCCAGCATTTT.

The V call is TRBV5-4, the J call TRBJ1-2; TRBD1 might be the D (6 bases). The CDR3 sequence is 13 residues long. Germline lookup yields CDR1 SGHNT and CDR2 YYREEE (reference sequence). Trimming took off 3 bases at V and 8 bases at J, with 14 bases between the two ends. The CDR3 nucleotides are TGTGCCAGCAGCTCTCAGGGGTACGGGGGCTACACCTTC. This codes for CASSSQGYGGYTF.

The chain joins TRBV30 to TRBJ1-4, with 8 nucleotides matching TRBD1. Germline CDR1 GTSNPN, CDR2 SVGIG (reference sequence). This CDR3 region has 19 residues. The J segment lost 10 bases and the V segment lost 0 bases, leaving 22 bases of the junction unmatched. The CDR3 DNA sequence: TGTGCCTGGAGTGTACGGAATAGGGGAGGCGACAGGGGCTTGGGAAAACTGTTTTTT. Encoded protein: CAWSVRNRGGDRGLGKLFF.

The rearrangement links TRBV30 to TRBJ2-3; 7 bases match TRBD1. The CDR3 sequence is 14 residues long. Trimming at V came to 0 bases and at J to 6 bases, leaving 6 bases not matched to a gene. Germline CDR1 reads GTSNPN; CDR2 reads SVGIG (reference sequence). For the CDR3, the DNA is TGTGCCTGGAGTGTAGGGGGCCCCCCGGATACGCAGTATTTT. Translating it yields CAWSVGGPPDTQYF.

This clone was picked up one time. The chain carries TRBV30 and TRBJ2-1; D uncertain. The CDR3 loop spans 14 amino acids. From germline, CDR1 is GTSNPN and CDR2 SVGIG (reference sequence). V was cut by 3 bases and J by 5 bases, with 14 bases left in between. The CDR3 coding sequence is TGTGCCTGGAGAACAAAAAGTGCCCACAATGAGCAGTTCTTC. Its protein is CAWRTKSAHNEQFF.